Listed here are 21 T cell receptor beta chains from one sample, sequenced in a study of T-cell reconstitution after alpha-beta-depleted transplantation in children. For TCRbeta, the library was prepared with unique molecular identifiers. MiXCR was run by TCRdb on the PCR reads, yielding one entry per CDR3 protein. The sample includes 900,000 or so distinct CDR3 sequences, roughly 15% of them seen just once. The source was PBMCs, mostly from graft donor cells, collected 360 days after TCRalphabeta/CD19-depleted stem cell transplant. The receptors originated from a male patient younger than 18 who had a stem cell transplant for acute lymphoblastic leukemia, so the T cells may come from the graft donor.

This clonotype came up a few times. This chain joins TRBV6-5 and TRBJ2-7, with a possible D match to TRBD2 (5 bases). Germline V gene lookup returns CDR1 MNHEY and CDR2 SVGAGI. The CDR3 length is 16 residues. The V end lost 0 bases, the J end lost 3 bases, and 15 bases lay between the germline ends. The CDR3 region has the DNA TGTGCCAGCAGTTACTCGAGCTACGGGGTGGGCTACGAGCAGTACTTC. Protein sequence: CASSYSSYGVGYEQYF.

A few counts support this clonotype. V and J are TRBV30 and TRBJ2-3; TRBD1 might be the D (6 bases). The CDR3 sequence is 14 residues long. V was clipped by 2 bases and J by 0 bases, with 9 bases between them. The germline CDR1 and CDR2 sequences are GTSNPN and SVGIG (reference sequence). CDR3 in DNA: TGTGCCTGGAGTCTAACAGGGAGCACAGATACGCAGTATTTT. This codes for CAWSLTGSTDTQYF.

The CDR3 is CASSLSGMGFF. The CDR3 DNA reads as TGTGCCAGCAGTCTTAGCGGGATGGGGTTCTTC. The chain links TRBV12-3 or TRBV12-4 to TRBJ2-1; 8 bases are a match to TRBD2. This CDR3 spans 11 amino acids. The V and J ends lost 5 bases and 15 bases, in that order; junction bases with no gene match: 6.

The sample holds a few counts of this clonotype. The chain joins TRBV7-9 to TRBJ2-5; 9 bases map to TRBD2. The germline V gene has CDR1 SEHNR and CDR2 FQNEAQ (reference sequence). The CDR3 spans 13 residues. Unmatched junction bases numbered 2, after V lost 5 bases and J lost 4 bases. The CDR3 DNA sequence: TGTGCCAGCAGCCGAGCGGGAGGAGAGACCCAGTACTTC. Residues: CASSRAGGETQYF.

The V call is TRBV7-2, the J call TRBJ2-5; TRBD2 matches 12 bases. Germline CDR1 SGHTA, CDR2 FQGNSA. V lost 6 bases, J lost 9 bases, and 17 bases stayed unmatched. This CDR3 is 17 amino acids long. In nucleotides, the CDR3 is TGTGCCAGCAGACATAAGGGTCTAGCGGGAGGGGCGGAGGCCCAGTACTTC. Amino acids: CASRHKGLAGGAEAQYF.

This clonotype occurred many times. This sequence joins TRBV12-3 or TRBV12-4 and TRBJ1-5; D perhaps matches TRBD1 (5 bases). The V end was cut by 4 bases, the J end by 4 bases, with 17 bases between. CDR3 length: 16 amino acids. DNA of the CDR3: TGTGCCAGCAGTTCGAGGGGACTAAGCCCAAATCAGCCCCAGCATTTT. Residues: CASSSRGLSPNQPQHF.

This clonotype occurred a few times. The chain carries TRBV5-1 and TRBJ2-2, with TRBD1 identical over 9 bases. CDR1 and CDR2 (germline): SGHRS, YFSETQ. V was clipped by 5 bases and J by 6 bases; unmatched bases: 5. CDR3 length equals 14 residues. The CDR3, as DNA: TGCGCCAGCAGAACCACAGGGGGCCCCGGGGAGCTGTTTTTT. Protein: CASRTTGGPGELFF. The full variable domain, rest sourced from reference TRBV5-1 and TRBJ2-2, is KAGVTQTPRYLIKTRGQQVTLSCSPISGHRSVSWYQQTPGQGLQFLFEYFSETQRNKGNFPGRFSGRQFSNSRSEMNVSTLELGDSALYLCASRTTGGPGELFFGEGSRLTVL.

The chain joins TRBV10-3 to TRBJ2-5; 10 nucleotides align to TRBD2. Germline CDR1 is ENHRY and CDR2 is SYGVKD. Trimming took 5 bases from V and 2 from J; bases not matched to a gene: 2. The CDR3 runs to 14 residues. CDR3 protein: CAISLAGVQETQYF. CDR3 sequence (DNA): TGTGCCATCAGTCTAGCGGGAGTTCAAGAGACCCAGTACTTC.

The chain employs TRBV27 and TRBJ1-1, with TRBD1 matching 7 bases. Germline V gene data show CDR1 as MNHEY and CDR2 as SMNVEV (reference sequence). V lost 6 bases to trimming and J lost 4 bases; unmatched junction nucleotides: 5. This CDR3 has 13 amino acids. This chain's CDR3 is CASRADRATEAFF. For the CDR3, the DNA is TGTGCCAGCAGGGCCGACAGGGCCACTGAAGCTTTCTTT.

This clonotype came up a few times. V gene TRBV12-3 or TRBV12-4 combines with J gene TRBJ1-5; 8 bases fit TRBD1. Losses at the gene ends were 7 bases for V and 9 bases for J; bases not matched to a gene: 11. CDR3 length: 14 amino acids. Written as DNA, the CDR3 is TGTGCCAGCATTCTGGGCAGGGGGCGCTGGCCCCAGCATTTT. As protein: CASILGRGRWPQHF.

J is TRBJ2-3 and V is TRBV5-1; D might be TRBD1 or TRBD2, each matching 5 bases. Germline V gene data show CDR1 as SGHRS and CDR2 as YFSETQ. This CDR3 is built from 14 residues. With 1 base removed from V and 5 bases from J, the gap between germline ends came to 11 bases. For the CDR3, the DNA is TGCGCCAGCAGCTTGAACCCGGGGCGAGATACGCAGTATTTT. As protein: CASSLNPGRDTQYF.

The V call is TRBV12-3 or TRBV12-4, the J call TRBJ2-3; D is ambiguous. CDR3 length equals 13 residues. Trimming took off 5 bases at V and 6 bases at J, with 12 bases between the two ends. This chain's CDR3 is CASSQPLGDTQYF. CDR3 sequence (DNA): TGTGCCAGCAGTCAGCCCCTAGGGGATACGCAGTATTTT.

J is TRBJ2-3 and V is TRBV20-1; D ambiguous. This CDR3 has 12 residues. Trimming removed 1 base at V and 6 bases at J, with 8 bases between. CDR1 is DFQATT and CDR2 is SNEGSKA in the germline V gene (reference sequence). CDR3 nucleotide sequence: TGCAGTGCTAGAGTTCAGCTGGATACGCAGTATTTT. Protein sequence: CSARVQLDTQYF.

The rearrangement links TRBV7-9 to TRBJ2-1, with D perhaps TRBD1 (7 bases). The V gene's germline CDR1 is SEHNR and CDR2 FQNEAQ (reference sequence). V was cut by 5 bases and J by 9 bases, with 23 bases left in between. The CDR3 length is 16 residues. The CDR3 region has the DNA TGTGCCAGCAGCCCACGGGACCAGGGGGAGGTCGGTGAGCAGTTCTTC. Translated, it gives CASSPRDQGEVGEQFF.

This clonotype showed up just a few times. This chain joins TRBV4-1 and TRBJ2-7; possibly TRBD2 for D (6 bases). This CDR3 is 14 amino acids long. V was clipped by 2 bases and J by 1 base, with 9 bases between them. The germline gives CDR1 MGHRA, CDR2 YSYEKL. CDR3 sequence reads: CASSQTAGSYEQYF. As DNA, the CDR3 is TGCGCCAGCAGCCAAACAGCGGGTTCCTACGAGCAGTACTTC.

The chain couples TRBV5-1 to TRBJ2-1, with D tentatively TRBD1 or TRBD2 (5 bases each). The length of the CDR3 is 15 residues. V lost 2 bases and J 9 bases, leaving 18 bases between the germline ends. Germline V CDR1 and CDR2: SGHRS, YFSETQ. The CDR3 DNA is TGCGCCAGCAGCTTTATTCTAGCACAGGCGGGTGAGCAGTTCTTC. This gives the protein CASSFILAQAGEQFF.

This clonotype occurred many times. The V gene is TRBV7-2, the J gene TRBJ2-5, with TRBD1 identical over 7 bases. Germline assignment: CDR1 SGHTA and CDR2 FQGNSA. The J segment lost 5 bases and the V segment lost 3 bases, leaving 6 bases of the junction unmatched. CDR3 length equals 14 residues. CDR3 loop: CASSLGRGLETQYF. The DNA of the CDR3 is TGTGCCAGCAGCTTGGGCAGGGGGTTGGAGACCCAGTACTTC.

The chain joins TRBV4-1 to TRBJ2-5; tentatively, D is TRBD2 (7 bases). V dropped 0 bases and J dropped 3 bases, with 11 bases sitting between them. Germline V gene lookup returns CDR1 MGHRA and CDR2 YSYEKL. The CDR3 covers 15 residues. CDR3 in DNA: TGCGCCAGCAGCCAAGAACGGGGGGCGGAAGAGACCCAGTACTTC. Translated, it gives CASSQERGAEETQYF.

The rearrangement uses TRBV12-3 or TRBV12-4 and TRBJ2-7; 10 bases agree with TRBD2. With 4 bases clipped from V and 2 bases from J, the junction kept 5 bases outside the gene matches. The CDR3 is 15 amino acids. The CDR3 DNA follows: TGTGCCAGCAGTTATCTAGCGGGGGACCCCTACGAGCAGTACTTC. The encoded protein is CASSYLAGDPYEQYF.

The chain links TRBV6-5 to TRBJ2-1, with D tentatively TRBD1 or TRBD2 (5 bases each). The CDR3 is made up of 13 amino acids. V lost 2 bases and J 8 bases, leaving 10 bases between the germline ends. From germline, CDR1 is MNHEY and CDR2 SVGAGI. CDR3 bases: TGTGCCAGCAGTTACGCCCGGGGCTATGAGCAGTTCTTC. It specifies CASSYARGYEQFF.

CDR3 nucleotide sequence: TGTGCCAGCACTAGCGGGAGGACCCGCACAGATACGCAGTATTTT. Translation: CASTSGRTRTDTQYF. This rearrangement joins TRBV6-1 to TRBJ2-3; 11 bases line up with TRBD2. The ends lost 7 bases at V and 1 base at J; junction bases unmatched: 4. The CDR3 is made up of 15 amino acids. Germline V CDR1 and CDR2: MNHNS, SASEGT.